This paragraph reports one TCR beta chain. What it binds is not known. Study-wide results and limits: The TCR gene usage of tumor memory CD4+ T cells clustered together with blood and lymph node memory CD4+ cells and with lymph node naive CD4+ cells.

TCRdb reprocessed the 5' RACE reads via MiXCR and lists one record per CDR3 protein. The sample consists of 50,000 to 70,000 distinct CDR3 sequences, around 20% of them appearing once. Treg sorting used a CD4+CD25+CD127-/low gate. Trimming took 2 bases from V and 5 from J, leaving 22 bases between them. This CDR3 contains 18 residues. The sequence came from a female donor with breast cancer. Material for sequencing was tumor-infiltrating Tregs sorted from the breast tumor. The chain links TRBV12-3 or TRBV12-4 to TRBJ1-5; no clear D gene. CDR3 sequence (DNA): TGTGCCAGCAGTTTAACTGGTTGGGGTAGTCGGATTGATCAGCCCCAGCATTTT. Protein sequence: CASSLTGWGSRIDQPQHF.